This note documents a single TCR beta chain sequence. Its antigen is currently unknown. The 120-subject validation cohort, separate from the approximately 670-subject first cohort, included the donors. Sequencing used immunoSEQ multiplex PCR; TCRdb keeps in-frame clones, though not all of them. Of 150,000 or so clones listed, about 89% are singletons. The CDR3 consists of 15 residues. V lost 5 bases to trimming and J lost 7 bases; unmatched junction nucleotides: 9. Germline loops: CDR1 MNHEY, CDR2 SVGAGI. This record comes from a study of cytomegalovirus exposure and HLA in healthy donors. Whole-study findings and limits: The study listed under 200 cytomegalovirus-associated TCR beta chains. Per published reports, the classifier diagnosed cytomegalovirus status with high specificity and sensitivity.

Sequenced sample: PBMCs. This TCR came from a woman between 18 and 29 years old in good health and CMV-seropositive. The V and J genes are TRBV6-5 and TRBJ2-1, with 9 nucleotides matching TRBD2. The CDR3 sequence: CASSREGREGNEQFF. The DNA of the CDR3 is TGTGCCAGCAGTCGGGAGGGGCGGGAGGGAAATGAGCAGTTCTTC.